This T cell receptor beta chain was recovered during a study of T cell responses to AZD1222 COVID-19 vaccine. Study conclusions and caveats: With dominance at 160-218 and 743-854, vaccine-associated CD4 TCRs spanned spike. Mostly white British, mostly female donors; authors suggested clonal diversity may be underestimated. The peak T cell response came first, and repertoires were sampled only after it.

A word on this clone: Its antigen is still unknown.

This CDR3 has 13 amino acids. Trimming removed 4 bases from V and 3 bases from J, with 9 bases in between. The germline V gene has CDR1 LGHNA and CDR2 YNFKEQ. The data were produced by immunoSEQ multiplex PCR, yet TCRdb's version contains in-frame clones alone and is incomplete. The table lists 100,000 to 150,000 clones, roughly 89% of them singletons. The sequence was obtained from an adult in good health. This specimen consisted of peripheral blood, obtained on day 0 of MenACWY control vaccination. The chain recombines TRBV4-2 with TRBJ1-1; D call uncertain. As DNA, the CDR3 is TGTGCCAGCAGCCCAAGCGCAGACACTGAAGCTTTCTTT. Encoded protein: CASSPSADTEAFF.